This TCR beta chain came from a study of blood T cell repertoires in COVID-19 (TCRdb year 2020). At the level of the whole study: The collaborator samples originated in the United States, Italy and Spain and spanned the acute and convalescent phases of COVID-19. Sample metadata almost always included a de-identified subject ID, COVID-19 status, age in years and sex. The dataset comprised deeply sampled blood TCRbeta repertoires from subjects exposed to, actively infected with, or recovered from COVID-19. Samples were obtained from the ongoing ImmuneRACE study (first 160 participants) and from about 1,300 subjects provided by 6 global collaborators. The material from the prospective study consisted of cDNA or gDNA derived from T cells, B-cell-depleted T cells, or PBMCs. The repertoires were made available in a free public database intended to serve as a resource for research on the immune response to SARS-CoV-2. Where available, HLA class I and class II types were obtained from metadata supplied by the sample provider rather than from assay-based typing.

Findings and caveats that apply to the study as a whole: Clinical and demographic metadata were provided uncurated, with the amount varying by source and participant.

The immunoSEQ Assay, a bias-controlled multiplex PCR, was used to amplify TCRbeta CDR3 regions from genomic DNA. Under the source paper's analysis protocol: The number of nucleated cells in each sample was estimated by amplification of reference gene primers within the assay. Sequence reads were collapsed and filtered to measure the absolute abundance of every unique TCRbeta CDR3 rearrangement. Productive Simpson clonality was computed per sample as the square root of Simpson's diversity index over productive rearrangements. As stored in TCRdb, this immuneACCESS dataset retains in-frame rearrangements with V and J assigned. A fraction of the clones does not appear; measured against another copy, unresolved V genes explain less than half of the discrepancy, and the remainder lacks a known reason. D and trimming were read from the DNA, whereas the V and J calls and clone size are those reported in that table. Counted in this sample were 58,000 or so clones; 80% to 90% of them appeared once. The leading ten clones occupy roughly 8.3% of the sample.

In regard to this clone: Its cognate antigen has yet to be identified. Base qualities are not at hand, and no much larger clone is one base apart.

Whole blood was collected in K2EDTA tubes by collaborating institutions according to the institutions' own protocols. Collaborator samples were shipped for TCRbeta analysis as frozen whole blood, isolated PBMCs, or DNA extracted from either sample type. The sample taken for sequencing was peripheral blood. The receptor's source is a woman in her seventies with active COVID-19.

The CDR3: CAWSETGLAGVISTDTQYF. The bases read TGTGCCTGGAGTGAAACGGGACTAGCGGGAGTCATTAGCACAGATACGCAGTATTTT. Recombination linked TRBV30 to TRBJ2-3, with 14 bases in between that match TRBD2. The germline V end is reduced by 1 base and the J end by 0 bases; junction bases left unmatched: 9. Sequences GTSNPN (CDR1) and SVGIG (CDR2) are obtained from the germline V gene (reference sequence). From cysteine to phenylalanine, the CDR3 is 19 amino acids long. The DNA shown is the 57-base CDR3, in frame from base 1. Here the CDR3 is joined to the reference TRBV30 and TRBJ2-3 genes, and the full variable domain is: SQTIHQWPATLVQPVGSPLSLECTVEGTSNPNLYWYRQAAGRGLQLLFYSVGIGQISSEVPQNLSASRPQDRQFILSSKKLLLSDSGFYLCAWSETGLAGVISTDTQYFGPGTRLTVL.